One and the same sample provided the 13 T cell receptor beta chains below, sequenced in a study of T cell responses to AZD1222 COVID-19 vaccine. Assay used: immunoSEQ multiplex PCR; TCRdb lists only in-frame clones, some missing. The table includes 90,000 to 130,000 clones, 80% to 95% detected once. The input for sequencing was peripheral blood, taken 28 days after the second AZD1222 dose. The receptors were gathered from an adult who received the AZD1222 COVID-19 vaccine.

V usage is TRBV5-5 and J usage is TRBJ1-1; D may be TRBD1 (5 bases). The CDR3 has 15 amino acids. Germline V gives CDR1 SGHKS, CDR2 YYEKEE (reference sequence). Between the trimmed V and J ends, which lost 1 base and 4 bases, there was a span of 14 bases. CDR3 sequence (DNA): TGTGCCAGCAGCTTGCTCGGGGTAAGGGGCACTGAAGCTTTCTTT. It is translated as CASSLLGVRGTEAFF. Full variable domain (missing parts from reference TRBV5-5 and TRBJ1-1): DAGVTQSPTHLIKTRGQQVTLRCSPISGHKSVSWYQQVLGQGPQFIFQYYEKEERGRGNFPDRFSARQFPNYSSELNVNALLLGDSALYLCASSLLGVRGTEAFFGQGTRLTVV.

The chain has TRBV12-3 or TRBV12-4 and TRBJ1-1, with a weak D call TRBD1 (6 bases). The CDR3 length is 13 residues. V was trimmed by 3 bases and J by 5 bases, leaving 10 bases between them. The CDR3 coding sequence is TGTGCCAGCAGTTTCGGGGGGCTAACTGAAGCTTTCTTT. Translating it yields CASSFGGLTEAFF.

V is TRBV28 and J is TRBJ1-4; the D gene is possibly TRBD1 (5 bases). Germline values: CDR1 MDHEN, CDR2 SYDVKM. V lost 5 bases and J 10 bases, leaving 14 bases between the germline ends. The CDR3 covers 13 residues. CDR3 residues: CASSLDTPVKLFF. CDR3 DNA sequence: TGTGCCAGCAGTCTGGACACGCCGGTAAAACTGTTTTTT.

The chain couples TRBV19 to TRBJ1-5, with a possible D match to TRBD1 (5 bases). Deletions cut 6 bases from V and 8 bases from J, with 14 bases between. The CDR3 extends over 13 amino acids. Germline lookup yields CDR1 LNHDA and CDR2 SQIVND (reference sequence). The CDR3 DNA follows: TGTGCCAGTAGCAGACAGACGGATGAGCCCCAGCATTTT. Protein product: CASSRQTDEPQHF.

This chain uses TRBV21-1 with TRBJ1-2; TRBD1, as called in the table, went unchecked against the DNA. TRBV21-1 is assigned pseudogene status. The CDR3 loop spans 14 amino acids. The CDR3 DNA sequence: TGTGCCAGCAGGGGGACAGGGCTTAACTATGGCTACACCTTC. Translating it yields CASRGTGLNYGYTF.

The chain joins TRBV9 to TRBJ2-7; TRBD2 agrees at 10 bases. The V and J ends lost 1 base and 2 bases, in that order; junction bases with no gene match: 3. Per germline, CDR1 SGDLS and CDR2 YYNGEE. The CDR3 covers 15 residues. This chain's CDR3 is CASSVSSGGAYEQYF. Written as DNA, the CDR3 is TGTGCCAGCAGCGTATCTAGCGGGGGTGCCTACGAGCAGTACTTC.

The chain combines TRBV15 with TRBJ1-4, with D maybe TRBD1 (5 bases). The CDR3 covers 19 residues. Germline CDR1 and CDR2: LNHNV and YYDKDF (reference sequence). Trimming removed 0 bases at V and 12 bases at J, with 29 bases between. The CDR3 nucleotides are TGTGCCACCAGCAGAGAATCAGCTTACCAGGGATATAATGTCGGGGAACTGTTTTTT. Protein: CATSRESAYQGYNVGELFF.

This clone showed up just once. This chain links TRBV5-1 with TRBJ1-4; the match to TRBD1 covers 9 bases. Trimming cost V 4 bases and J 7 bases; bases outside gene matches: 11. The CDR3 has 16 residues. From germline, CDR1 is SGHRS and CDR2 YFSETQ. The DNA of the CDR3 is TGCGCCAGCAGCCGAATGGGGACAGGGCTAGGTGAAAAACTGTTTTTT. Amino acid sequence: CASSRMGTGLGEKLFF.

Comment on this clone: Other nucleotide sequences in the sample specify the same CDR3. The CDR3 coding sequence is TGTGCCAGCTCACCGAGGGAGACCCAGTACTTC. Translated, it gives CASSPRETQYF. The V and J genes are TRBV18 and TRBJ2-5, with unresolved D. V lost 3 bases and J lost 5, with 4 bases in between. Germline CDR1 and CDR2: KGHSH and LQKENI. The CDR3 loop spans 11 amino acids. Complete variable domain (other parts from reference TRBV18 and TRBJ2-5): NAGVMQNPRHLVRRRGQEARLRCSPMKGHSHVYWYRQLPEEGLKFMVYLQKENIIDESGMPKERFSAEFPKEGPSILRIQQVVRGDSAAYFCASSPRETQYFGPGTRLLVL.

The rearrangement uses TRBV7-2 and TRBJ1-3; the D is unclear. Germline V lookup: CDR1 SGHTA, CDR2 FQGNSA. This CDR3 spans 13 amino acids. V gave up 6 bases and J gave up 0 bases, with 6 bases separating them. This CDR3 reads CASRPNSGNTIYF. The CDR3 region has the DNA TGTGCCAGCAGGCCAAACTCTGGAAACACCATATATTTT. The full variable domain, in which reference TRBV7-2 and TRBJ1-3 provide the parts outside the CDR3, is GAGVSQSPSNKVTEKGKDVELRCDPISGHTALYWYRQSLGQGLEFLIYFQGNSAPDKSGLPSDRFSAERTGGSVSTLTIQRTQQEDSAVYLCASRPNSGNTIYFGEGSWLTVV.

The chain employs TRBV7-2 and TRBJ2-5; 9 bases align to TRBD2. V was clipped by 3 bases and J by 5 bases; unmatched bases: 10. Germline assignment: CDR1 SGHTA and CDR2 FQGNSA. This CDR3 has 16 residues. CDR3 amino acids: CASSLGTSRGPETQYF. The DNA of the CDR3 is TGTGCCAGCAGCTTGGGGACTAGCAGGGGCCCGGAGACCCAGTACTTC.

The gene calls are TRBV4-2 and TRBJ1-6, with 8 bases that match TRBD1. Germline V lookup: CDR1 LGHNA, CDR2 YNFKEQ. The junction had 4 bases not matched to a gene; V was cut back by 2 bases and J by 7 bases. CDR3 size: 15 residues. CDR3 bases: TGTGCCAGCAGCCAACCCGACAGGGGCAATTCACCCCTCCACTTT. Its protein is CASSQPDRGNSPLHF.

This chain uses TRBV7-3 with TRBJ2-6; 9 bases fit TRBD2. CDR3 size: 16 residues. The germline V gene encodes CDR1 SGHTA and CDR2 FQGTGA. With V trimmed by 4 bases and J by 0 bases, 1 base remained unmatched. The CDR3: CASSYSGGSGANVLTF. CDR3 bases: TGTGCCAGCAGCTATAGCGGGGGCTCTGGGGCCAACGTCCTGACTTTC. The full variable domain, rest sourced from reference TRBV7-3 and TRBJ2-6, is GAGVSQTPSNKVTEKGKYVELRCDPISGHTALYWYRQSLGQGPEFLIYFQGTGAADDSGLPNDRFFAVRPEGSVSTLKIQRTERGDSAVYLCASSYSGGSGANVLTFGAGSRLTVL.